This entry describes one TCR beta chain. Its specificity is not known. The read comes to an end 3 residues before the CDR3 does, leaving the germline J gene to fill in the end. This entry comes from a study of T cell clonality in common variable immunodeficiency. Patients had low serum IgG, IgA and/or IgM and specific antibody deficiency. Heparinized whole blood, roughly 5 to 8 ml, came from each donor. Per germline, CDR1 LNHDA and CDR2 SQIVND (reference sequence). After removal of 5 bases from V and 0 bases from J, the junction contained 10 bases not matched to a gene. The CDR3 is 17 residues long. Produced via immunoSEQ multiplex PCR; TCRdb's table is partial and in-frame only. The sample has more than 9,000 clones, none seen only once. General study points: Common variable immunodeficiency TCR beta sequences reportedly had fewer deletions and N-nucleotide insertions. Fewer TCRbeta clones were shared among CVID subjects than controls.

The origin of this receptor is a human donor with common variable immunodeficiency. Sequenced sample: peripheral blood mononuclear cells. The chain uses TRBV19 and TRBJ2-4; 7 bases are shared with TRBD1. The CDR3 spells CASSPETGPLAKNIQYF. Incomplete CDR3 DNA: TGTGCCAGTAGTCCGGAGACAGGGCCTTTAGCCAAAAACATT.